Listed here are 13 T cell receptor beta chains from one sample, sequenced in a study of T cell responses to AZD1222 COVID-19 vaccine. Generated by immunoSEQ multiplex PCR, the TCRdb table keeps only in-frame clones and is missing some. This sample has approximately 140,000 clones, with about nine tenths found just once. The sequencing here drew on peripheral blood, taken on day 0 of AZD1222 vaccination. These receptors were collected from an adult in good health.

The chain links TRBV12-3 or TRBV12-4 to TRBJ1-2; D remains ambiguous. The CDR3 sequence is 13 residues long. V gave up 2 bases and J gave up 4 bases, with 8 bases separating them. The CDR3 sequence is CASSLRETYGYTF. In nucleotides, the CDR3 is TGTGCCAGCAGTTTAAGGGAGACCTATGGCTACACCTTC.

Here the CDR3 DNA reads TGTGCCAGCAGACTGGGGGGGGGCGCTGAGCAGTTCTTC. Translating it yields CASRLGGGAEQFF. The V gene is TRBV7-2, the J gene TRBJ2-1; maybe TRBD2 (7 bases). The germline V gene encodes CDR1 SGHTA and CDR2 FQGNSA. Trimming cost V 6 bases and J 9 bases, with 15 bases left between them. The CDR3 contains 13 residues.

This chain connects TRBV30 to TRBJ1-2, with TRBD1 as a possible D gene (5 bases). There are 17 residues in the CDR3. Germline V gives CDR1 GTSNPN, CDR2 SVGIG (reference sequence). Trimming took 3 bases from V and 8 from J, leaving 28 bases between them. The CDR3, as DNA: TGTGCCTGGAGCCCTGGGGGGGTGCATCCGAATTTTTTAGGCTACACCTTC. The encoded protein is CAWSPGGVHPNFLGYTF.

In this sample, this clone turned up once. The genes are TRBV30 and TRBJ2-7; 8 positions match TRBD2. This CDR3 region has 14 residues. V lost 4 bases, J lost 5 bases, and 10 bases stayed unmatched. Germline CDR1 is GTSNPN and CDR2 is SVGIG (reference sequence). CDR3 region: CAWTPGGGHNEQYF. Written as DNA, the CDR3 is TGTGCCTGGACCCCCGGGGGGGGGCATAACGAGCAGTACTTC. Full variable domain (rest looked up from reference TRBV30 and TRBJ2-7): SQTIHQWPATLVQPVGSPLSLECTVEGTSNPNLYWYRQAAGRGLQLLFYSVGIGQISSEVPQNLSASRPQDRQFILSSKKLLLSDSGFYLCAWTPGGGHNEQYFGPGTRLTVT.

The chain joins TRBV14 to TRBJ2-5; possible D gene TRBD2, 6 bases. The CDR3 is made up of 15 amino acids. CDR1 SGHDN and CDR2 FVKESK come from the germline V gene. Trimming shortened V by 3 bases and J by 5 bases, and 16 bases separated the two germline ends. CDR3 sequence (DNA): TGTGCCAGCAGCCAGCGGGGAATTATTCCTGAGACCCAGTACTTC. Protein product: CASSQRGIIPETQYF. The whole variable domain, remainder taken from reference TRBV14 and TRBJ2-5, is EAGVTQFPSHSVIEKGQTVTLRCDPISGHDNLYWYRRVMGKEIKFLLHFVKESKQDESGMPNNRFLAERTGGTYSTLKVQPAELEDSGVYFCASSQRGIIPETQYFGPGTRLLVL.

The rearrangement joins TRBV2 to TRBJ2-4, with 7 bases matching TRBD2. CDR1 and CDR2 from the germline V gene are SNHLY and FYNNEI. The CDR3 loop spans 13 amino acids. The V segment lost 6 bases and the J segment 14 bases; nucleotides outside the gene matches: 13. The CDR3 nucleotides are TGTGCCAGCAGCTACCGTGGACTAGAAGATAAGTACTTC. Translated: CASSYRGLEDKYF. Full variable domain (remainder filled in from reference TRBV2 and TRBJ2-4): EPEVTQTPSHQVTQMGQEVILRCVPISNHLYFYWYRQILGQKVEFLVSFYNNEISEKSEIFDDQFSVERPDGSNFTLKIRSTKLEDSAMYFCASSYRGLEDKYFGAGTRLSVL.

J is TRBJ2-1 and V is TRBV3-1 (or the pseudogene TRBV3-2), with 12 bases fitting TRBD2. The CDR3 is made up of 18 amino acids. From germline, CDR1 is LGHDT and CDR2 YNNKEL (reference sequence). The ends lost 1 base at V and 4 bases at J; junction bases unmatched: 8. The CDR3 region has the DNA TGTGCCAGCAGCCAAGTTGCTCTAGCGGGGGGGGCATACAATGAGCAGTTCTTC. It is translated as CASSQVALAGGAYNEQFF.

This sequence joins TRBV21-1 and TRBJ1-6. TRBV21-1 is a pseudogene segment. This CDR3 has 17 residues. As DNA, the CDR3 is TGTGCCAGCAGCAAGGCGCGGGGACAAGATTATAATTCACCCCTCCACTTT. This translates into CASSKARGQDYNSPLHF.

CDR3 sequence (DNA): TGTGCCAGCAGCCAATTACCAGAGACCCAGTACTTC. This codes for CASSQLPETQYF. This chain links TRBV16 with TRBJ2-5, with D hard to call. CDR1 and CDR2 (germline): KGHSY, FQNENV. The CDR3 totals 12 residues. Trimming pared 1 base from V and 4 bases from J, leaving 4 bases between.

The rearrangement joins TRBV6-2 or TRBV6-3 to TRBJ1-4; 10 bases agree with TRBD1. With 2 bases clipped from V and 8 bases from J, the junction kept 8 bases outside the gene matches. The CDR3 contains 16 residues. The V gene's germline CDR1 is MNHEY and CDR2 SVGEGT. CDR3 region: CASSYIGQGEDEKLFF. CDR3 DNA sequence: TGTGCCAGCAGTTACATAGGACAGGGGGAAGACGAAAAACTGTTTTTT.

V gene TRBV19 combines with J gene TRBJ1-1; maybe TRBD1 (6 bases). Germline V gene lookup returns CDR1 LNHDA and CDR2 SQIVND (reference sequence). The CDR3 is made up of 15 amino acids. V dropped 5 bases and J dropped 1 base, with 14 bases sitting between them. The CDR3 nucleotides are TGTGCCAGTAGTTTCATCGACAGGAGGAACACTGAAGCTTTCTTT. This translates into CASSFIDRRNTEAFF.

This clone was seen just once. This chain uses TRBV24-1 with TRBJ1-2; D is uncertain. The CDR3 contains 13 residues. Germline CDR1 reads KGHDR; CDR2 reads SFDVKD. Trimming shortened V by 4 bases and J by 8 bases, and 13 bases separated the two germline ends. This chain's CDR3 is CATSEPGRVGYTF. The CDR3 DNA is TGTGCCACCAGTGAACCTGGACGAGTGGGCTACACCTTC.

The rearrangement links TRBV4-1 to TRBJ2-1; maybe TRBD2 (6 bases). Per germline, CDR1 MGHRA and CDR2 YSYEKL. This CDR3 spans 14 amino acids. Trimming shortened V by 1 base and J by 7 bases, and 11 bases separated the two germline ends. CDR3 nucleotides: TGCGCCAGCAGCCAAGTACTGGAGGGTAATGAGCAGTTCTTC. Translating it yields CASSQVLEGNEQFF.